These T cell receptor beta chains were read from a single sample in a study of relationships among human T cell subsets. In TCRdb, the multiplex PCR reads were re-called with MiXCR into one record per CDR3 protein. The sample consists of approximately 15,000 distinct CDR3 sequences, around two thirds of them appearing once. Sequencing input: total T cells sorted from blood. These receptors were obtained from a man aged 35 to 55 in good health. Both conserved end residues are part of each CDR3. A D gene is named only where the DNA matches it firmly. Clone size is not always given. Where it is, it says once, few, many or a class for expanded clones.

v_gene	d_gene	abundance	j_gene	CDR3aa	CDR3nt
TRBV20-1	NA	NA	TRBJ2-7	CSARDPGPSYYEQYF	TGCAGTGCTAGAGACCCGGGACCTTCCTATTACGAGCAGTACTTC
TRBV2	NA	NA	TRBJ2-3	CASFPGHSSDTQYF	TGTGCCAGCTTCCCGGGACACTCGTCAGATACGCAGTATTTC
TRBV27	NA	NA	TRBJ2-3	CASSYRARQTDTQYF	TGTGCCAGCAGCTACCGGGCCCGGCAGACAGATACGCAGTATTTT
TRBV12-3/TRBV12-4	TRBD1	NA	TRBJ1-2	CASSLDRGGGYTF	TGTGCCAGCAGTTTAGACAGGGGCGGAGGCTACACCTTC
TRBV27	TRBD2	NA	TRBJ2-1	CASSLLAGGNEQFF	TGTGCCAGCAGTCTACTAGCGGGGGGCAATGAGCAGTTCTTC
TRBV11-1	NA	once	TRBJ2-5	CASSYGRVRETQYF	TGTGCCAGCAGCTACGGAAGGGTTCGGGAGACCCAGTACTTC
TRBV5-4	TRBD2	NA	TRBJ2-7	CASSLGGLAGGLHEQYF	TGCGCCAGCAGCTTGGGGGGACTAGCGGGGGGTCTCCACGAGCAGTACTTC
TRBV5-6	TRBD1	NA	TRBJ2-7	CASSLETGGSEQYF	TGTGCCAGCAGCCTGGAAACAGGGGGAAGTGAGCAGTACTTC
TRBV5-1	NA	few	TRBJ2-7	CASSLEGGAGEQYF	TGCGCCAGCAGCTTGGAAGGGGGCGCGGGGGAGCAATACTTC
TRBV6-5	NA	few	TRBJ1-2	CASSYSWTASTYGYTF	TGTGCCAGCAGTTACTCGTGGACAGCTTCCACCTATGGCTACACCTTC
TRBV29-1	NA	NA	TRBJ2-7	CSVEGAPYEQYF	TGCAGCGTTGAAGGGGCCCCCTACGAGCAGTACTTC
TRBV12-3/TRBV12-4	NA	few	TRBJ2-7	CASSLTEDEQYF	TGTGCCAGCAGTCTCACAGAAGACGAGCAGTACTTC
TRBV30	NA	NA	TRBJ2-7	CAWSVSGSYEQYF	TGTGCCTGGAGTGTCAGCGGCAGCTACGAGCAGTACTTC
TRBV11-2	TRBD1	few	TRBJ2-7	CASSSYSRDRTYEQYF	TGTGCCAGCAGCTCGTATAGCCGGGACAGGACCTACGAGCAGTACTTC
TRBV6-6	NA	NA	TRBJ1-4	CASLGLTGGMKNCFF	NA
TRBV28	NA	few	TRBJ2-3	CASSPPGTITSADTQYF	TGTGCCAGCAGTCCGCCCGGGACAATTACCAGCGCAGATACGCAGTATTTT
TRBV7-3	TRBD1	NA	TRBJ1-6	CASAGTGDSPLHF	TGTGCCAGCGCGGGGACAGGGGATTCACCCCTCCACTTT
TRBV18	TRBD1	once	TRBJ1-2	CASSPQGAIYGYTF	TGTGCCAGCTCGCCACAGGGGGCAATCTATGGCTACACCTTC
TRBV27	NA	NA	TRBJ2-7	CASSFSAPGQVFHYEQYF	TGTGCCAGCAGTTTCTCTGCTCCTGGGCAGGTCTTTCACTACGAGCAGTACTTC
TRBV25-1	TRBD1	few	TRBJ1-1	CASQEGQGPQGEAFF	TGTGCGTCCCAGGAGGGACAGGGGCCCCAAGGTGAAGCTTTCTTT
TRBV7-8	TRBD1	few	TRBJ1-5	CASSNIRTGANQPQHF	TGTGCTAGCAGTAATATCAGGACAGGAGCCAATCAGCCCCAGCATTTT
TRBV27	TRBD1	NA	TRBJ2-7	CASSLRQGSIYEQYF	TGTGCCAGCAGTCTCCGACAGGGGTCTATCTACGAGCAGTACTTC